Listed below are T cell receptor beta chains from one sample, sequenced in a study of T cells in Graves' hyperthyroidism and ophthalmopathy. In TCRdb, the multiplex PCR reads were re-called with MiXCR into one record per CDR3 protein. This sample yields 550,000 to 600,000 distinct CDR3 sequences, of which around 42% are seen a single time; about 20% belongs to the top ten. The source material was peripheral blood or thyroid tissue (not recorded which). The receptor set was obtained from an adult woman with Graves' disease, either hyperthyroidism or ophthalmopathy (not recorded which). Both conserved end residues are part of each CDR3. D genes are given only for firm matches. Size values are once, few and many counts, or a class for expanded clones, and some rows have none.

j_call	v_call	d_call	cdr3_length	clone_size	cdr3_nt	cdr3_aa
TRBJ1-2	TRBV20-1	TRBD1	14	.	TGCAGTGCTAGCGGACAGGGAAGTCCCTATGGCTACACCTTC	CSASGQGSPYGYTF
TRBJ1-3	TRBV6-1	TRBD1	17	many	TGTGCCAGCAGCCTCATTTCCGGGACAGACTATGGAAACACCATATATTTT	CASSLISGTDYGNTIYF
TRBJ2-2	TRBV7-9	.	17	many	TGTGCCAGCAGTCTAAACTTACGAGAAATGAGGGCCGGGGAGCTGTTTTTT	CASSLNLREMRAGELFF
TRBJ1-1	TRBV5-1	TRBD1	17	many	TGCGCCAGCAGCTTGGGGACAGGGCCCGGCATGAACACTGAAGCTTTCTTT	CASSLGTGPGMNTEAFF
TRBJ1-1	TRBV25-1	.	14	.	TGTGCCAGCAGTGAATTTGTCGATAACACTGAAGCTTTCTTT	CASSEFVDNTEAFF
TRBJ1-5	TRBV5-1	TRBD1	15	many	TGCGCCAGCAGCACAACGGGACAGCGAAATCAGCCCCAGCATTTT	CASSTTGQRNQPQHF
TRBJ2-2	TRBV3-1	.	15	.	TGTGCCAGCAGCCAAGTTGCGACGAACACCGGGGAGCTGTCTTGG	CASSQVATNTGELSW
TRBJ2-7	TRBV25-1	.	14	.	TGTGCCAGCAGTGACGGTGTGAGGGACCGGGAGCAGTACTTC	CASSDGVRDREQYF
TRBJ2-2	TRBV2	TRBD2	17	many	TGTGCCAGCACGTCCATAGGGACTAGGAGGATCGCCGGGGAGCTGTTTTTT	CASTSIGTRRIAGELFF
TRBJ2-7	TRBV7-9	TRBD1	14	once	TGTGCCAGCAGCCCCCCGGGACAGGCACACGAGCAGTACTTC	CASSPPGQAHEQYF
TRBJ1-2	TRBV12-3/TRBV12-4	TRBD1	12	many	TGTGCCAGCAGTTGGCCGGGACAGGGAAACACCTTC	CASSWPGQGNTF
TRBJ1-2	TRBV9	.	14	many	TGTGCCAGCAGCGTAGGGACGTTAGACTATGGCTACACCTTC	CASSVGTLDYGYTF
TRBJ2-7	TRBV7-8	.	16	many	TGTGCCAGCAGTCCAGGGGCCGTGAACCCCTTCTACGAGCAGTACTTC	CASSPGAVNPFYEQYF
TRBJ1-1	TRBV5-1	.	12	many	TGCGCCAGCAGCGACGGGAGTCCTCGGGCTTTCTTT	CASSDGSPRAFF
TRBJ1-5	TRBV7-2	.	13	once	TGTGCCAGCAGCTATCAGGGCAAACAGCCCCAGCATTTT	CASSYQGKQPQHF
TRBJ1-1	TRBV4-1	TRBD1	14	.	TGCGCCAGCAGCCCCGATGGGACAGACACTGAAGCTTTCTTT	CASSPDGTDTEAFF
TRBJ2-2	TRBV5-1	TRBD2	15	many	TGCGCCAGCAGCAAGACTAGCGGGAGCGCCGGGGAGCTGTTTTTT	CASSKTSGSAGELFF